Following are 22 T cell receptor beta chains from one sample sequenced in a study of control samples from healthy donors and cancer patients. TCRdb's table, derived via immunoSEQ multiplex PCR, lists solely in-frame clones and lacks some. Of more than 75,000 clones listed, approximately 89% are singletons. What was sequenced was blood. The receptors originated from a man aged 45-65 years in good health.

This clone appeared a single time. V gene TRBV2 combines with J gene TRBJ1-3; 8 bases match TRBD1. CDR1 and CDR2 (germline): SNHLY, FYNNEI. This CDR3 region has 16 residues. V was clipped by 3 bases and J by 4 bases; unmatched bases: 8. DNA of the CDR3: TGTGCCAGCAGTGACCCCTCAGGGGGCATAGGAAACACCATATATTTT. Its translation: CASSDPSGGIGNTIYF.

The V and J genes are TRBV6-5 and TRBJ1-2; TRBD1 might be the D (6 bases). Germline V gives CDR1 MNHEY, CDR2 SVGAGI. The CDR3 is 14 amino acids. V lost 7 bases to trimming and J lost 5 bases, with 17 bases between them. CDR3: CASKLDRTLYGYTF. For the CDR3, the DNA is TGTGCCAGCAAGTTGGACAGAACCCTATATGGCTACACCTTC.

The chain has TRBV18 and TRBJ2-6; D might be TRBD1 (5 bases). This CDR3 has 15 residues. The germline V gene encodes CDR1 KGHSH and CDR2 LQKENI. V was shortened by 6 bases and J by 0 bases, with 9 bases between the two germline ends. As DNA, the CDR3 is TGTGCCAGCTCTCAACAGGACTCTGGGGCCAACGTCCTGACTTTC. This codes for CASSQQDSGANVLTF.

The CDR3 is CASSLQLNTEAFF. The CDR3 bases are TGTGCCAGCAGTTTACAGTTGAACACTGAAGCTTTCTTT. The chain recombines TRBV12-3 or TRBV12-4 with TRBJ1-1; D not certain. V dropped 2 bases and J dropped 0 bases, with 4 bases sitting between them. The CDR3 has 13 amino acids.

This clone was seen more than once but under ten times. CDR3 sequence (DNA): TGTGCCACCAGCAGAGATTGGGGGGCCGGTAATGAGCAGTTCTTC. As protein: CATSRDWGAGNEQFF. The chain is built from TRBV15 and TRBJ2-1; D tentatively fits TRBD1 or TRBD2 (6 bases each). Trimming took 0 bases from V and 7 from J, leaving 13 bases between them. Germline loops: CDR1 LNHNV, CDR2 YYDKDF (reference sequence). The CDR3 sequence is 15 residues long.

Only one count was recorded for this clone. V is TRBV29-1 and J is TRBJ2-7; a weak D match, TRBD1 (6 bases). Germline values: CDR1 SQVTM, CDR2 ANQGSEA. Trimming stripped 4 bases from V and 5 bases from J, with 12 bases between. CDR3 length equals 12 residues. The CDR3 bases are TGCAGCGTTGTTAGGGGACACGACGAGCAGTACTTC. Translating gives CSVVRGHDEQYF.

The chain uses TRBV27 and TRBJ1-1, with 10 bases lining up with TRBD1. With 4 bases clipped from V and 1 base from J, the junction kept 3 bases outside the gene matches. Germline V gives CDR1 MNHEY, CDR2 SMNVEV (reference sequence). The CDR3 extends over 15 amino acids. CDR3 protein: CASSYDRGRNTEAFF. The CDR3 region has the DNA TGTGCCAGCAGTTATGACAGGGGGCGGAACACTGAAGCTTTCTTT.

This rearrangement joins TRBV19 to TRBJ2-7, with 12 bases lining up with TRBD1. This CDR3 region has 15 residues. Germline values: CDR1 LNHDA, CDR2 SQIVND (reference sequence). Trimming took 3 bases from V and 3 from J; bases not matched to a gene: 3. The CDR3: CASSIGTGGLYEQYF. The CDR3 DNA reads TGTGCCAGTAGTATTGGGACAGGGGGCCTCTACGAGCAGTACTTC.

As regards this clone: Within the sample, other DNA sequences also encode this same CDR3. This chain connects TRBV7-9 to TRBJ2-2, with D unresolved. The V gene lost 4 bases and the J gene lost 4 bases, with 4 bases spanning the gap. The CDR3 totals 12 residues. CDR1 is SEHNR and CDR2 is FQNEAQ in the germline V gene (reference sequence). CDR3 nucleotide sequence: TGTGCCAGCAGCTCTAGCACCGGGGAGCTGTTTTTT. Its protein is CASSSSTGELFF.

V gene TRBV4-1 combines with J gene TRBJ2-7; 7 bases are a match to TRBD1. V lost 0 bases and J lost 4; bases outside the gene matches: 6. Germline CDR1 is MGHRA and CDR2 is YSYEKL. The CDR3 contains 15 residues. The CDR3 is CASSQEDRDGYEQYF. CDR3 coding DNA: TGCGCCAGCAGCCAAGAAGACAGGGACGGGTACGAGCAGTACTTC.

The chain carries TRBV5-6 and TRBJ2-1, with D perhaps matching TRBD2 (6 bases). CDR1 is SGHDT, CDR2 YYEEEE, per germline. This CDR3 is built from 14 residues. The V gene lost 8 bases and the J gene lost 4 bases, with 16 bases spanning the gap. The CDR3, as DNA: TGTGCCAGTCAAACTAGCCTATCTTACAATGAGCAGTTCTTC. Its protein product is CASQTSLSYNEQFF.

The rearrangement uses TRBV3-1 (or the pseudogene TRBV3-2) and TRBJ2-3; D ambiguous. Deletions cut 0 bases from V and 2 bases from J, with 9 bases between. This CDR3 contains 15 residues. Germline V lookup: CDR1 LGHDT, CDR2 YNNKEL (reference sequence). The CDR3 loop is CASSQDPGSTDTQYF. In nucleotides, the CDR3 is TGTGCCAGCAGCCAAGATCCCGGTTCCACAGATACGCAGTATTTT.

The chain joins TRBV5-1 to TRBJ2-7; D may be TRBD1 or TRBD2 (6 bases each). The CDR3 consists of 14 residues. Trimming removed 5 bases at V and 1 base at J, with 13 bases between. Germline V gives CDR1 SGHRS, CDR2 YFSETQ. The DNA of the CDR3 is TGCGCCAGCAGACCGGGGGACACATCCTACGAGCAGTACTTC. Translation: CASRPGDTSYEQYF.

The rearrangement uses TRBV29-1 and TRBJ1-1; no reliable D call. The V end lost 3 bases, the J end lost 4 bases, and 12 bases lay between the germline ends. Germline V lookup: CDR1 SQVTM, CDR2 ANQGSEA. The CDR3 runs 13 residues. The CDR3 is CSVDTGVGTEAFF. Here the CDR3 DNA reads TGCAGCGTTGATACGGGAGTAGGCACTGAAGCTTTCTTT.

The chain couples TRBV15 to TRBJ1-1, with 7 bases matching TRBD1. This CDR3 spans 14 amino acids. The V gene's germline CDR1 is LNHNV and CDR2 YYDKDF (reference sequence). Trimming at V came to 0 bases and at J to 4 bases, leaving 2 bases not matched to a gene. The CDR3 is CATSREPGGTEAFF. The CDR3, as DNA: TGTGCCACCAGCAGAGAACCAGGGGGCACTGAAGCTTTCTTT.

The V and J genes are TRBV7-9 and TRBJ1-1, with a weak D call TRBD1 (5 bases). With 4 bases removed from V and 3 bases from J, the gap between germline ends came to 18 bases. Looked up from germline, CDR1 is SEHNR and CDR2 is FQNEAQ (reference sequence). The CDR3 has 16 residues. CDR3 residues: CASSSRRGGMDTEAFF. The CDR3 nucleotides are TGTGCCAGCAGCTCGCGGCGTGGGGGGATGGACACTGAAGCTTTCTTT. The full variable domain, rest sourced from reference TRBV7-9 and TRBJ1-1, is DTGVSQNPRHKITKRGQNVTFRCDPISEHNRLYWYRQTLGQGPEFLTYFQNEAQLEKSRLLSDRFSAERPKGSFSTLEIQRTEQGDSAMYLCASSSRRGGMDTEAFFGQGTRLTVV.

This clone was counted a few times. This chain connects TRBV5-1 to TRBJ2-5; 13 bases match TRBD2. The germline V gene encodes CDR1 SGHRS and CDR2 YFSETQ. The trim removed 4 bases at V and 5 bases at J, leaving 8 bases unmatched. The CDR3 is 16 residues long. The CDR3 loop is CASSPGLAGLVETQYF. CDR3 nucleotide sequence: TGCGCCAGCAGCCCGGGACTAGCGGGGCTTGTGGAGACCCAGTACTTC.

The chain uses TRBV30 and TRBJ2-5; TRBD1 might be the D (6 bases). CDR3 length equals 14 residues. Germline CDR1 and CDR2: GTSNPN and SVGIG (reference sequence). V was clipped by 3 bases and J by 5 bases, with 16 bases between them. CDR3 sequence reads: CAWSSTGMLETQYF. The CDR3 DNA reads TGTGCCTGGAGCAGCACAGGGATGTTGGAGACCCAGTACTTC.

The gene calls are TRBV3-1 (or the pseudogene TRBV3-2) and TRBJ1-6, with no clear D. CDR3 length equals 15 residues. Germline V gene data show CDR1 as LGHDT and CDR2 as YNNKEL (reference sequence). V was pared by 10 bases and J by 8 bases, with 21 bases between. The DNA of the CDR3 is TGTGCCACCGCCATGAATGGCAGGACTTATTCACCCCTCCACTTT. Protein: CATAMNGRTYSPLHF.

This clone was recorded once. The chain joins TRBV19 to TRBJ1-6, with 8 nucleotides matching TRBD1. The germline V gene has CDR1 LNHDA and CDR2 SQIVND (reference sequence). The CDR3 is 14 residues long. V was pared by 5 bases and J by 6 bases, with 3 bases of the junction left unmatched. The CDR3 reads CASSSGQVNSPLHF. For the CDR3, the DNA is TGTGCCAGTAGTTCGGGACAGGTTAATTCACCCCTCCACTTT.

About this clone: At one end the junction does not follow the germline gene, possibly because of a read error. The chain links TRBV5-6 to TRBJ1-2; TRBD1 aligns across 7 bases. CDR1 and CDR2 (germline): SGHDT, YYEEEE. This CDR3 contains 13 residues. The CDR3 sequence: CASSLPARQGPAF. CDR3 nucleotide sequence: TGTGCCAGCAGCTTGCCCGCGAGACAGGGTCCAGCCTTC.

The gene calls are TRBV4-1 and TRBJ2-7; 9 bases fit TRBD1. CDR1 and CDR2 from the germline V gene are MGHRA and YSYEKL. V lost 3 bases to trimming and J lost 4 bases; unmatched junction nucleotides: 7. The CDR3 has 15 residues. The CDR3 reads CASSQAGTGNYEQYF. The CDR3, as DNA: TGCGCCAGCAGCCAGGCCGGGACAGGGAATTACGAGCAGTACTTC.